This record concerns one T cell receptor beta chain sequence. Antigen unknown. The data were obtained in a study of monozygotic twins with inflammatory bowel disease. Study-wide results and caveats: Inverse Simpson values showed less TCRbeta diversity in IBD patients than in their healthy co-twins.

cDNA for each sample came from eight separate reactions. Template switching was used to attach UMIs, which incorporated a 6-nucleotide sample barcode. Using TCRalpha and TCRbeta cDNA, the researchers carried out two nested PCRs that lasted approximately 16 and 10 cycles. TCRdb processed the 5' RACE reads again and assigns one entry to each CDR3 protein, with no DNA. This table holds fewer than 150,000 distinct CDR3 sequences. Per the germline V gene, CDR1 is SGHTA and CDR2 is FQGTGA. CDR3 size: 14 residues. The rearrangement links TRBV7-3 to TRBJ1-1; TCRdb selects TRBD1, and the lack of DNA leaves this call unchecked. The TCR sequence derives from a human donor with ulcerative colitis or Crohn's disease, or a healthy co-twin of an affected twin (not recorded which). Sequenced material: blood. This CDR3 is CASSSGQPNIEAFF.